This T cell receptor (beta chain) was sequenced for a study of blood T cells in healthy people across ages. CDR3 length equals 15 residues. CDR1 is LGHNA and CDR2 is YNFKEQ in the germline V gene. V was trimmed by 3 bases and J by 4 bases, leaving 12 bases between them. Donors ranged from roughly 6 to 100 years old and were healthy Caucasians in Russia. PCR was performed a second time for roughly 7 to 12 cycles using a sample-barcoded 5' primer and a J-beta primer mix. MiXCR, applied by TCRdb to the 5' RACE reads, yields one record per CDR3 protein. The data show roughly 730,000 distinct CDR3 sequences, roughly 50% seen once.

The specimen was blood. The rearrangement links TRBV4-2 to TRBJ2-2, with D perhaps matching TRBD2 (6 bases). The TCR sequence derives from a middle-aged man in good health. The DNA for the CDR3 is TGTGCCAGCAGCCAGGGAGGTCCACTCACCGGGGAGCTGTTTTTT. It encodes CASSQGGPLTGELFF.